This T cell receptor beta chain was retrieved from a study of beta chain features in type 1 diabetes. This clone was detected a few times. What it recognizes is unknown. Germline assignment: CDR1 SGHTA and CDR2 FQGTGA. The CDR3 is made up of 16 amino acids. The V and J ends lost 5 bases and 2 bases respectively, with 17 bases between them. Every bit of the isolated RNA underwent reverse transcription, so sequencing read expressed TCRB transcripts. Sequenced by immunoSEQ multiplex PCR; TCRdb stores in-frame clones only, minus some. Of around 690,000 clones listed, 12% are singletons. Regarding the study as a whole: Within each of all four CD4+ subsets, Type 1 diabetes patients had TCRB CDR3s that were moderately but significantly shorter.

The rearrangement joins TRBV7-3 to TRBJ2-3; perhaps D is TRBD1 or TRBD2 (5 bases each). Input material: naive CD4+ T cells from blood. The sequence was collected from a man aged 25 to 40 with type 1 diabetes. The chain's CDR3 is CASSVSGRGNTDTQYF. In nucleotides, the CDR3 is TGTGCCAGCAGCGTCAGCGGCCGGGGCAACACAGATACGCAGTATTTT.